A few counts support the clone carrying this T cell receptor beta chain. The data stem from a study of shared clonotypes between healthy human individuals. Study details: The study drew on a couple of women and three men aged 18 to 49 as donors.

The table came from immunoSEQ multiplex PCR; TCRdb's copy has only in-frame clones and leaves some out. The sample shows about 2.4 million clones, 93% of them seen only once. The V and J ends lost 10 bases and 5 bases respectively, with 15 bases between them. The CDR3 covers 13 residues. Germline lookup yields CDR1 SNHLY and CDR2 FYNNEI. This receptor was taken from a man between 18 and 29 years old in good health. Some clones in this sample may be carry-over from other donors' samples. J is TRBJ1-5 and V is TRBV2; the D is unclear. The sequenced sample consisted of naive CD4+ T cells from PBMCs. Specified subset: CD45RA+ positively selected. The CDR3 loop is CATQTQSDQPQHF. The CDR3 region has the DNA TGTGCCACTCAAACACAGAGCGATCAGCCCCAGCATTTT.